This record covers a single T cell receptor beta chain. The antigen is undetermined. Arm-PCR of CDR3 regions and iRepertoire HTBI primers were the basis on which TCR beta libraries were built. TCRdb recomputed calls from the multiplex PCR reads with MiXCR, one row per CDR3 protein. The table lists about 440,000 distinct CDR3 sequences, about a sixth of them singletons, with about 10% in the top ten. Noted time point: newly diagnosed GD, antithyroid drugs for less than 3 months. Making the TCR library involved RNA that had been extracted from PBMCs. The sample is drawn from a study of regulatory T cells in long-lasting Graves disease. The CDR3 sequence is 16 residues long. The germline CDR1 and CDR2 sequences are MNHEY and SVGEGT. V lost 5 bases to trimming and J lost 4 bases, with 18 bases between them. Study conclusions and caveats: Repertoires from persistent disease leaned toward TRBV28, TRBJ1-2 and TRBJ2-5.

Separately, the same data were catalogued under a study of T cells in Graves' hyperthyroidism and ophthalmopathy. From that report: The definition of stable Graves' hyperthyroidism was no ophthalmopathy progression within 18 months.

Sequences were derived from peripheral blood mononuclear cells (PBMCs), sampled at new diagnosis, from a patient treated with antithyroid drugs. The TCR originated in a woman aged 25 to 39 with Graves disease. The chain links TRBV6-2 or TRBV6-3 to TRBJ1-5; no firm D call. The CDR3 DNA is TGTGCCAGCAGTGAATCCCTGGAGGAAGATAATCAGCCCCAGCATTTT. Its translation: CASSESLEEDNQPQHF.